The 27 T cell receptor beta chains presented below share a single source sample, sequenced in a study of T-cell memory formation after mild COVID-19. TCRdb used MiXCR to reprocess the 5' RACE reads, holding one entry per CDR3 protein. The repertoire includes about 340,000 distinct CDR3 sequences, approximately 16% of them detected once, and around 20% sits in the top ten. Sequencing was done on a sample of PBMCs or a T cell subset sorted from them (not recorded which). These receptors all stem from a man aged 18 to 30 who had mild COVID-19 (a few samples of this study predate the infection). Cell type and time point are not known.

The chain is built from TRBV6-2 or TRBV6-3 and TRBJ1-5; maybe TRBD1 (6 bases). This CDR3 contains 12 residues. The germline V gene encodes CDR1 MNHEY and CDR2 SVGEGT. V lost 6 bases, J lost 9 bases, and 12 bases lay in between. The CDR3 DNA sequence: TGTGCCAGCAGCCGACAGGTCCCGCCCCAGCATTTT. Residues: CASSRQVPPQHF.

The chain uses TRBV6-5 and TRBJ1-3; maybe TRBD1 (5 bases). Deletions cut 0 bases from V and 6 bases from J, with 15 bases between. The CDR3 runs to 16 residues. Germline CDR1 is MNHEY and CDR2 is SVGAGI. CDR3 amino acids: CASSYSYRGDENTIYF. The DNA of the CDR3 is TGTGCCAGCAGTTACTCGTATAGGGGAGATGAAAACACCATATATTTT.

This clonotype turned up a few times. This rearrangement joins TRBV20-1 to TRBJ1-6; 9 nucleotides agree with TRBD1. This CDR3 has 17 amino acids. From germline, CDR1 is DFQATT and CDR2 SNEGSKA (reference sequence). J lost 10 bases, V lost 5 bases, and 18 bases had no gene match. The CDR3 DNA follows: TGCAGTGCTCGGCCTGGAAATCCGGGACAGGGCCACTCACCCCTCCACTTT. This gives the protein CSARPGNPGQGHSPLHF.

The chain combines TRBV5-4 with TRBJ1-4; TRBD1 agrees at 7 bases. Per germline, CDR1 SGHNT and CDR2 YYREEE (reference sequence). The junction had 6 bases not matched to a gene; V was cut back by 2 bases and J by 8 bases. The CDR3 is 14 amino acids. Here the CDR3 reads CASSLRDSEEKLFF. CDR3 nucleotide sequence: TGTGCCAGCAGCTTACGGGACAGTGAGGAAAAACTGTTTTTT.

The chain has TRBV6-2 or TRBV6-3 and TRBJ2-3; unclear D gene. This CDR3 comprises 15 residues. Looked up from germline, CDR1 is MNHEY and CDR2 is SVGEGT. Trimming left V 0 bases short and J 2 bases short, with 9 bases between. CDR3 bases: TGTGCCAGCAGTTACTCGTCGCAGGACACAGATACGCAGTATTTT. Translated, it gives CASSYSSQDTDTQYF.

V usage is TRBV5-1 and J usage is TRBJ2-7; either TRBD1 or TRBD2 may fit D (7 bases each). Germline V gene lookup returns CDR1 SGHRS and CDR2 YFSETQ. This CDR3 has 15 amino acids. Trimming cost V 4 bases and J 2 bases, with 16 bases left between them. The DNA of the CDR3 is TGCGCCAGCAGCCCAGCGGGGCAGGGGGCCTACGAGCAGTACTTC. It codes for CASSPAGQGAYEQYF.

This clonotype was observed a handful of times. The chain links TRBV6-1 to TRBJ2-2; possibly TRBD1 for D (5 bases). The CDR3 is made up of 15 amino acids. The ends were cut back, 2 bases at V and 7 bases at J, with 14 bases in the middle. Germline V gene sequence: CDR1 MNHNS, CDR2 SASEGT. CDR3 DNA sequence: TGTGCCAGCAGTGAAATGGGGCAGGGCGGCGGGGAGCTGTTTTTT. This translates into CASSEMGQGGGELFF.

This clonotype was recorded a few times. The genes are TRBV5-6 and TRBJ2-1, with D perhaps matching TRBD1 or TRBD2 (6 bases each). Trimming took off 1 base at V and 4 bases at J, with 15 bases between the two ends. Germline CDR1 SGHDT, CDR2 YYEEEE. There are 16 residues in the CDR3. CDR3 residues: CASSLQGGSTYNEQFF. The CDR3 DNA reads TGTGCCAGCAGCTTGCAAGGGGGGTCGACTTACAATGAGCAGTTCTTC.

The rearrangement uses TRBV7-9 and TRBJ1-1; D is unclear. This CDR3 contains 13 residues. V was shortened by 4 bases and J by 1 base, with 7 bases between the two germline ends. Germline lookup yields CDR1 SEHNR and CDR2 FQNEAQ (reference sequence). The CDR3 sequence: CASSSPANTEAFF. CDR3 nucleotide sequence: TGTGCCAGCAGCTCCCCAGCGAACACTGAAGCTTTCTTT.

This clonotype was detected only a few times. The chain is built from TRBV20-1 and TRBJ2-3; no definite D call. The germline V gene encodes CDR1 DFQATT and CDR2 SNEGSKA (reference sequence). The CDR3 is 15 amino acids. V lost 1 base, J lost 0 bases, and 11 bases lay in between. The CDR3 region has the DNA TGCAGTGCTAGAGCATTTGGACCTAGCACAGATACGCAGTATTTT. Encoded protein: CSARAFGPSTDTQYF.

The table lists this clonotype with a few counts. V and J are TRBV12-3 or TRBV12-4 and TRBJ1-1, with TRBD1 identical over 7 bases. The V gene end was trimmed by 5 bases and the J gene end by 4 bases; junction bases not matched to a gene: 7. The CDR3 has 14 residues. The CDR3 nucleotides are TGTGCCAGCAGTCAACAGGGGTTGGGCACTGAAGCTTTCTTT. Residues: CASSQQGLGTEAFF.

V and J are TRBV4-1 and TRBJ2-4; tentatively, D is TRBD1 (5 bases). V was trimmed by 5 bases and J by 9 bases, leaving 20 bases between them. This CDR3 spans 15 amino acids. In germline, CDR1 is MGHRA, CDR2 YSYEKL. The CDR3 nucleotides read TGCGCCAGCAGCGTACAGGCCCTACCGGAAAGCATTCAGTACTTC. Protein sequence: CASSVQALPESIQYF.

This clonotype came up a few times. The V and J genes are TRBV4-3 and TRBJ2-3; 8 nucleotides agree with TRBD1. The CDR3 consists of 17 residues. CDR1 LGHNA and CDR2 YSLEER come from the germline V gene. V shed 0 bases and J 4 bases; nucleotides not matched to a gene: 9. The CDR3 DNA follows: TGCGCCAGCAGCCAAGACCTGGACAGGGAAGTATCAGATACGCAGTATTTT. It translates to CASSQDLDREVSDTQYF.

This rearrangement joins TRBV4-3 to TRBJ1-1; the D is unclear. Germline-derived CDR1 and CDR2 are LGHNA and YSLEER. This CDR3 region has 15 residues. V was cut by 0 bases and J by 3 bases, with 11 bases left in between. CDR3 sequence: CASSQESTEDTEAFF. As DNA, the CDR3 is TGCGCCAGCAGCCAAGAGAGCACGGAGGACACTGAAGCTTTCTTT.

This clonotype was observed a few times. The CDR3 sequence: CASSQMSGTEAFF. The CDR3 DNA reads as TGTGCCAGCAGCCAGATGTCGGGAACTGAAGCTTTCTTT. The chain employs TRBV3-1 and TRBJ1-1; no reliable D call. V dropped 3 bases and J dropped 5 bases, with 10 bases sitting between them. The CDR3 is made up of 13 amino acids. Germline loops: CDR1 LGHDT, CDR2 YNNKEL (reference sequence).

This clonotype has a handful of counts. This chain links TRBV5-1 with TRBJ2-5; either TRBD1 or TRBD2 may supply D (5 bases each). The V gene lost 2 bases and the J gene lost 0 bases, with 14 bases spanning the gap. Looked up from germline, CDR1 is SGHRS and CDR2 is YFSETQ. The CDR3 runs 16 residues. The CDR3 is CASSLGDGTYQETQYF. DNA for the CDR3: TGCGCCAGCAGCTTAGGGGACGGGACGTACCAAGAGACCCAGTACTTC.

This clonotype was detected many times. The V gene is TRBV4-3, the J gene TRBJ2-3; 13 nucleotides match TRBD2. J lost 4 bases, V lost 4 bases, and 5 bases had no gene match. This CDR3 comprises 16 residues. The germline V gene encodes CDR1 LGHNA and CDR2 YSLEER. The CDR3 reads CASSPELAGGPDTQYF. The CDR3 DNA is TGCGCCAGCAGCCCCGAACTAGCGGGGGGGCCAGATACGCAGTATTTT.

The chain couples TRBV6-5 to TRBJ1-5; no reliable D call. The CDR3 sequence is 14 residues long. CDR1 is MNHEY, CDR2 SVGAGI, per germline. V was cut by 2 bases and J by 2 bases, with 7 bases left in between. The CDR3 nucleotides read TGTGCCAGCAGTTACGGCCCTGGCAATCAGCCCCAGCATTTT. It encodes CASSYGPGNQPQHF.

This clonotype was observed at least ten times. The genes are TRBV5-5 and TRBJ2-1; TRBD1 agrees at 8 bases. Germline V gives CDR1 SGHKS, CDR2 YYEKEE (reference sequence). The CDR3 sequence is 14 residues long. V shed 5 bases and J 4 bases; nucleotides not matched to a gene: 5. CDR3 sequence: CASRRDRSYNEQFF. CDR3 DNA: TGTGCCAGCAGACGGGACAGGTCTTACAATGAGCAGTTCTTC. Filled out from reference TRBV5-5 and TRBJ2-1, the complete variable domain reads DAGVTQSPTHLIKTRGQQVTLRCSPISGHKSVSWYQQVLGQGPQFIFQYYEKEERGRGNFPDRFSARQFPNYSSELNVNALLLGDSALYLCASRRDRSYNEQFFGPGTRLTVL.

The chain uses TRBV6-2 or TRBV6-3 and TRBJ2-7, with D possibly TRBD2 on 5 matching bases. Trimming removed 0 bases from V and 3 bases from J, with 12 bases in between. Germline lookup yields CDR1 MNHEY and CDR2 SVGEGT. The CDR3 has 15 amino acids. CDR3 coding DNA: TGTGCCAGCAGTTACTCCCCGGGAACCCACTACGAGCAGTACTTC. Translating it yields CASSYSPGTHYEQYF.

This clonotype was found many times. Compared with germline, one end of the junction differs, possibly owing to a read error. V usage is TRBV10-3 and J usage is TRBJ2-1; D might be TRBD2 (5 bases). The CDR3 is made up of 16 amino acids. The V gene's germline CDR1 is ENHRY and CDR2 SYGVKD. CDR3 region: CAISQVRGTSSNEQFF. In nucleotides, the CDR3 is TGTGCCATCAGCCAAGTCCGGGGAACTTCCTCCAATGAGCAGTTCTTC.

The chain couples TRBV7-9 to TRBJ1-3; no definite D call. The CDR3 runs to 13 residues. Trimming removed 1 base from V and 3 bases from J, with 4 bases in between. Germline-derived CDR1 and CDR2 are SEHNR and FQNEAQ (reference sequence). The CDR3 protein is CASSLERGNTIYF. Here the CDR3 DNA reads TGTGCCAGCAGCTTAGAACGTGGAAACACCATATATTTT. Together with reference TRBV7-9 and TRBJ1-3, the CDR3 gives the full variable domain: DTGVSQNPRHKITKRGQNVTFRCDPISEHNRLYWYRQTLGQGPEFLTYFQNEAQLEKSRLLSDRFSAERPKGSFSTLEIQRTEQGDSAMYLCASSLERGNTIYFGEGSWLTVV.

This clonotype was counted ten times or more. This chain uses TRBV5-1 with TRBJ2-2; unclear D gene. V was pared by 1 base and J by 4 bases, with 14 bases between. This CDR3 region has 16 residues. Germline V gene lookup returns CDR1 SGHRS and CDR2 YFSETQ. The CDR3 DNA follows: TGCGCCAGCAGCTTGAGTTCGGCGTGGACCACCGGGGAGCTGTTTTTT. Translation: CASSLSSAWTTGELFF.

Ten or more counts support this clonotype. The chain combines TRBV2 with TRBJ1-6; D is unclear. The ends were cut back, 8 bases at V and 0 bases at J, with 5 bases in the middle. Per the germline V gene, CDR1 is SNHLY and CDR2 is FYNNEI. This CDR3 contains 13 residues. CDR3 coding DNA: TGTGCCAGCCCGCGCTCCTATAATTCACCCCTCCACTTT. Translated, it gives CASPRSYNSPLHF.

V and J are TRBV4-1 and TRBJ2-4; 10 bases fit TRBD1. The V and J ends lost 1 base and 8 bases, in that order; junction bases with no gene match: 8. From germline, CDR1 is MGHRA and CDR2 YSYEKL. The CDR3 is made up of 16 amino acids. CDR3 in amino acids: CASSQGTGGEGHIQYF. CDR3 in DNA: TGCGCCAGCAGCCAAGGGACAGGGGGGGAAGGCCACATTCAGTACTTC.

The J gene is TRBJ2-2, the V gene TRBV15; 8 bases line up with TRBD1. The V gene end was trimmed by 3 bases and the J gene end by 1 base; junction bases not matched to a gene: 13. This CDR3 is 19 amino acids long. CDR1 and CDR2 (germline): LNHNV, YYDKDF (reference sequence). CDR3 nucleotide sequence: TGTGCCACCAGCAGGGGTCCCCTCCTGGGACAGGTGAACACCGGGGAGCTGTTTTTT. This gives the protein CATSRGPLLGQVNTGELFF.

The chain recombines TRBV14 with TRBJ2-3; 7 bases line up with TRBD1. Per the germline V gene, CDR1 is SGHDN and CDR2 is FVKESK. The CDR3 covers 15 residues. With 4 bases clipped from V and 2 bases from J, the junction kept 6 bases outside the gene matches. Written as DNA, the CDR3 is TGTGCCAGCAGCCCCCTCGGGACAGTCACAGATACGCAGTATTTT. This translates into CASSPLGTVTDTQYF.